The TCR beta chain described here comes from a study of cytomegalovirus exposure and HLA in healthy donors. About the study: From donors who were HLA-typed, an early data release held approximately 80 million unique TCRs. Genotyping of some 390 donors showed that around 86% belonged to the Caucasian-associated ancestry cluster. Overall study findings and caveats: Using the classifier, cytomegalovirus status was reportedly diagnosed with high specificity and sensitivity. Prior analysis indicated that the majority of TCR beta V segments exhibited productivity approximately 90% or approximately 30% of the time.

PCR employed 60 Vbeta and 13 Jbeta primers. Profiling relied on immunoSEQ multiplex PCR, and the TCRdb table lists in-frame clones only, not all of them. The sample shows hundreds of thousands of clones, roughly 79% of them seen only once. About this clone itself: What it binds is not known.

V lost 4 bases to trimming and J lost 4 bases; unmatched junction nucleotides: 5. The germline V gene has CDR1 SGHTA and CDR2 FQGNSA. CDR3 length: 15 residues. The receptor comes from a man aged 18 to 30 in good health and CMV-seronegative. The chain has TRBV7-2 and TRBJ2-3; 10 bases line up with TRBD2. The material sequenced was PBMCs. The CDR3 sequence: CASSSAGGPSDTQYF. CDR3 nucleotide sequence: TGTGCCAGCAGCTCAGCGGGGGGGCCGTCAGATACGCAGTATTTT.